The clone carrying this TCR beta chain has more than one count but fewer than ten. Its antigen is still unknown. This sample was taken from a study of cytomegalovirus exposure and HLA in healthy donors. Study-level results: The availability of immune exposure information extended only to CMV serostatus. TRBV6-2, TRBV6-3 and some other V segments were excluded as indistinguishable.

The V gene end was trimmed by 5 bases and the J gene end by 1 base; junction bases not matched to a gene: 4. There are 14 residues in the CDR3. CDR1 is MNHNS and CDR2 is SASEGT in the germline V gene. Amplification used 60 Vbeta primers and 13 Jbeta primers. Produced via immunoSEQ multiplex PCR; TCRdb's table is partial and in-frame only. The table lists 80,000 to 100,000 clones, roughly 70% of them singletons. The sequence was obtained from a man aged 50 or older in good health and CMV-seronegative. The chain uses TRBV6-1 and TRBJ1-1; 7 bases map to TRBD1. Sequencing was carried out using PBMCs. This CDR3 reads CASSSGTENTEAFF. The CDR3 nucleotides are TGTGCCAGCAGTTCCGGGACAGAGAACACTGAAGCTTTCTTT.